This T cell receptor (beta chain) was sequenced for a study of blood T cell repertoires in COVID-19. Study details: Samples came from the United States, Italy and Spain, spanning acute and convalescent COVID-19. In each case, the material was cDNA or gDNA derived from T cells, B-cell-depleted T cells, or PBMCs.

Trimming took 6 bases from V and 7 from J; bases not matched to a gene: 6. The germline gives CDR1 LNHDA, CDR2 SQIVND (reference sequence). The CDR3 runs to 13 residues. TCRdb keeps only in-frame clones here, not all; method: immunoSEQ multiplex PCR. The repertoire consists of under 250,000 clones, with 85% occurring once and the leading ten covering 9.1%. Participants had their cohort set by participant-reported clinical history. The TCR comes from a woman aged 50 to 60 with acute COVID-19. Input material: PBMCs or T cells enriched from blood (not recorded which). The chain has TRBV19 and TRBJ1-1; TRBD1 matches 9 bases. For the CDR3, the DNA is TGTGCCAGTAGGAGGACAGGGGTCGGTGAAGCTTTCTTT. This gives the protein CASRRTGVGEAFF.